This T cell receptor (beta chain) was identified during a study of blood T cell repertoires in COVID-19. In the study overall: COVID-19 samples, acute and convalescent, were from the United States, Italy and Spain. T cells, B-cell-depleted T cells, or PBMCs supplied cDNA or gDNA.

Data came from immunoSEQ multiplex PCR; TCRdb stores just in-frame clones and leaves some out. The table has 70,000 to 85,000 clones, 90% seen once. In germline, CDR1 is LNHDA, CDR2 SQIVND (reference sequence). With V trimmed by 5 bases and J by 4 bases, 7 bases remained unmatched. This CDR3 is 16 amino acids long. The source is a human donor in a cohort sampled during active COVID-19. Sequencing was performed on peripheral blood. The chain joins TRBV19 to TRBJ2-1; 11 nucleotides line up with TRBD2. CDR3 nucleotide sequence: TGTGCCAGTAGTCCCCAAGGACTAGCGGGTTACAATGAGCAGTTCTTC. This codes for CASSPQGLAGYNEQFF.